Listed below are T cell receptor beta chains from one sample, sequenced in a study of monozygotic twins with inflammatory bowel disease. TCRdb reprocessed the 5' RACE reads, with one entry per CDR3 protein and no DNA. The table for this sample gives 150,000 to 200,000 distinct CDR3 sequences. Sequenced material: blood. The receptors stem from a human donor with ulcerative colitis or Crohn's disease, or a healthy co-twin of an affected twin (not recorded which). Each CDR3 is given with its conserved first and last residue. Each record gives: V gene, J gene, CDR3 protein.

TRBV6-1	TRBJ1-3	CASQTGTTGNTIYF
TRBV9	TRBJ1-2	CASSVATWTGKQGEDYGYTF
TRBV9	TRBJ2-7	CASSVVLAHYEQYF
TRBV18	TRBJ2-4	CASSPTGKNIQYF
TRBV20-1	TRBJ2-2	CSVPRTGELFF
TRBV20-1	TRBJ2-3	CSASPTSGFTDTQYF
TRBV6-5	TRBJ1-5	CASSSGRFYNQPQHF
TRBV7-9	TRBJ2-3	CASSRAGGPFGTDTQYF
TRBV3-1	TRBJ1-1	CASSQWQGTEAFF
TRBV18	TRBJ2-3	CASSPSRRGTTDTQYF
TRBV7-9	TRBJ1-5	CASSFSTPEGNQPQHF
TRBV5-6	TRBJ2-7	CASSLGDFGYEQYF
TRBV5-1	TRBJ1-6	CASSNKGQTNNSPLHF
TRBV12-3/TRBV12-4	TRBJ2-3	CASSITPRPNTQYF
TRBV27	TRBJ1-5	CASIRTGGNNQPQHF
TRBV19	TRBJ2-7	CASSPGTSMYEQYF
TRBV10-3	TRBJ1-2	CAISDRKTGNYGYTF
TRBV5-1	TRBJ2-5	CASSLDAGSQETQYF
TRBV7-9	TRBJ2-1	CASSSPSSGRAYEQFF
TRBV7-9	TRBJ1-1	CASSLRADTEAFF
TRBV5-1	TRBJ1-1	CASSLEGRPNTEAFF
TRBV2	TRBJ1-5	CASSFQGTDNQPQHF
TRBV6-5	TRBJ1-4	CASSYRGHVPSEKLFF
TRBV4-3	TRBJ1-2	CASSQDQSGYYGYTF
TRBV10-3	TRBJ1-3	CAISGTWGTGASGNTIYF
TRBV20-1	TRBJ2-7	CSASGTSGTYEQYF
TRBV7-2	TRBJ1-1	CASSTNTGGEAFF
TRBV28	TRBJ1-5	CASRAGGSNQPQHF
TRBV29-1	TRBJ2-1	CSVGTSGIKFF
TRBV28	TRBJ1-1	CASSLIGQGRRDTEAFF
TRBV5-5	TRBJ2-7	CASSLGVSVQYF
TRBV20-1	TRBJ1-4	CSASRDNNEKLFF
TRBV4-3	TRBJ2-7	CASSQGGEYEQYF
TRBV7-2	TRBJ2-5	CASSPRSDPQYF
TRBV28	TRBJ2-7	CASTSSARYEQYF
TRBV5-4	TRBJ2-1	CASSGSTSGRNYNEQFF
TRBV12-3/TRBV12-4	TRBJ2-6	CASSLGDSRGSGANVLTF
TRBV6-1	TRBJ2-5	CASRPGGPQETQYF
TRBV11-3	TRBJ2-1	CASSLRHALNEQFF
TRBV30	TRBJ1-4	CAWSSRESRGKLFF
TRBV11-1	TRBJ1-3	CASSSDRGRWGLSGNTIYF
TRBV5-6	TRBJ2-1	CASSAVPTVYNEQFF
TRBV7-8	TRBJ1-5	CASSLKVTDPNQPQHF
TRBV7-2	TRBJ1-5	CASSLYGDQPQHF
TRBV20-1	TRBJ2-7	CSAPGTEFYEQYF
TRBV29-1	TRBJ1-5	CSVAAGGNPPQHF
TRBV5-1	TRBJ2-4	CASSLEVENIQYF
TRBV20-1	TRBJ2-3	CSAQGLAMTDTQYF
TRBV27	TRBJ1-6	CASSFRDGYSPLHF
TRBV29-1	TRBJ1-5	CSVRQGGDQPQHF
TRBV18	TRBJ1-5	CASSPDRVLQPQHF
TRBV6-5	TRBJ1-5	CASVNGVQPQHF
TRBV29-1	TRBJ2-1	CSARLAQDNEQFF
TRBV20-1	TRBJ1-4	CSARVWTGFNEKLFF
TRBV7-2	TRBJ2-7	CASSHDYSRHFEQYF
TRBV12-3/TRBV12-4	TRBJ2-7	CASSLWDIPYEQYF
TRBV28	TRBJ2-2	CASSVALGTGELFF
TRBV6-5	TRBJ2-7	CASSYSSRDEQYF